What follows are 19 T cell receptor beta chains derived from one specimen sequenced in a study of blood T cells in healthy people across ages. Sample-barcoded 5' priming and a J-beta primer mix drove a second PCR of roughly 6 to 12 cycles. TCRdb reprocessed the 5' RACE reads via MiXCR and lists one record per CDR3 protein. The data contain 900,000 to 950,000 distinct CDR3 sequences, about 28% of them singletons. These records were also assigned to another study, of T cells of mothers and their children.

Sequenced: blood. These TCRs come from a woman aged 35 to 49 in good health.

V usage is TRBV4-1 and J usage is TRBJ2-3; no definite D call. This CDR3 is built from 13 residues. Trimming pared 2 bases from V and 6 bases from J, leaving 9 bases between. Germline-derived CDR1 and CDR2 are MGHRA and YSYEKL. The CDR3 sequence: CASSQRNPDTQYF. CDR3 DNA sequence: TGCGCCAGCAGCCAACGAAACCCGGATACGCAGTATTTT.

This chain uses TRBV6-4 with TRBJ1-1, with 7 bases fitting TRBD1. V lost 6 bases to trimming and J lost 1 base; unmatched junction nucleotides: 14. The CDR3 runs to 17 residues. Per the germline V gene, CDR1 is MRHNA and CDR2 is SNTAGT. The CDR3 nucleotides read TGTGCCAGCAGGCCGGGACAGAGGTTCATTGGGAACACTGAAGCTTTCTTT. Its protein product is CASRPGQRFIGNTEAFF.

A note on this clonotype: A much more abundant neighbour one base away suggests this may be a read error. In nucleotides, the CDR3 is TGTGCCAGCAGGCGGGGGCTCGACAATGAGCAGTTCTTC. It yields the protein CASRRGLDNEQFF. The chain couples TRBV2 to TRBJ2-1; D is perhaps TRBD2 (7 bases). This CDR3 spans 13 amino acids. Germline CDR1 SNHLY, CDR2 FYNNEI. The V end was cut by 6 bases, the J end by 5 bases, with 11 bases between.

This clonotype occurred many times. The rearrangement joins TRBV6-5 to TRBJ1-2; 8 bases line up with TRBD1. V was pared by 0 bases and J by 7 bases, with 1 base of the junction left unmatched. CDR1 is MNHEY and CDR2 is SVGAGI in the germline V gene. The CDR3 covers 13 residues. The CDR3 DNA follows: TGTGCCAGCAGTTACTCCACAGGGGGTGGCTACACCTTC. Translation: CASSYSTGGGYTF.

In this sample, this clonotype turned up many times. V gene TRBV12-3 or TRBV12-4 combines with J gene TRBJ1-5; D possibly corresponds to TRBD1 (6 bases). Deletions cut 1 base from V and 6 bases from J, with 10 bases between. The CDR3 contains 14 residues. The CDR3 is CASSLGDIFQPQHF. In DNA, the CDR3 is TGTGCCAGCAGTTTAGGGGACATTTTTCAGCCCCAGCATTTT.

As regards this clonotype: Since a much larger clone is just one base distant, this may be a read error. CDR3 loop: CASRGTANTQYF. CDR3 sequence (DNA): TGTGCCAGCAGAGGGACAGCCAATACGCAGTATTTT. This chain joins TRBV12-3 or TRBV12-4 and TRBJ2-3; 7 positions agree with TRBD1. The junction had 4 bases not matched to a gene; V was cut back by 6 bases and J by 7 bases. The CDR3 spans 12 residues.

A few counts support this clonotype. This chain joins TRBV7-3 and TRBJ1-6; weak D call: TRBD1 (5 bases). CDR3 size: 15 residues. Germline loops: CDR1 SGHTA, CDR2 FQGTGA. Trimming left V 0 bases short and J 4 bases short, with 7 bases between. The CDR3 sequence is CASSLTGTYNSPLHF. The DNA for the CDR3 is TGTGCCAGCAGCTTAACGGGGACTTATAATTCACCCCTCCACTTT.

Points on this clonotype: A much larger clone sits a single nucleotide away, making a read error possible. V and J are TRBV7-2 and TRBJ1-2; TRBD1 matches 7 bases. The CDR3 has 15 residues. From germline, CDR1 is SGHTA and CDR2 FQGNSA. CDR3 nucleotide sequence: TGTGCCAGCAACTTAGCCGACAGGGCTCGATATGGCTACACCTTC. The encoded protein is CASNLADRARYGYTF.

This sequence joins TRBV6-6 and TRBJ1-1; 11 bases are shared with TRBD1. This CDR3 spans 14 amino acids. In germline, CDR1 is MNHNY, CDR2 SVGAGI (reference sequence). Trimming cost V 8 bases and J 1 base; bases outside gene matches: 3. CDR3: CASGGTGGNTEAFF. The CDR3 DNA follows: TGTGCCAGCGGGGGGACAGGGGGGAACACTGAAGCTTTCTTT.

Comments on this clonotype: One base away lies a much larger clone, so this may be a sequencing read error. CDR3 protein: CSARNFDREVNGYTF. CDR3 nucleotide sequence: TGCAGTGCTAGAAATTTCGACAGGGAGGTAAATGGCTACACCTTC. This rearrangement joins TRBV20-1 to TRBJ1-2; 7 nucleotides agree with TRBD1. Germline loops: CDR1 DFQATT, CDR2 SNEGSKA (reference sequence). The CDR3 is 15 residues long. J was trimmed by 6 bases and V by 2 bases; bases with no gene match: 12.

This clonotype has at least ten counts. The chain links TRBV20-1 to TRBJ2-7, with 8 bases that match TRBD1. CDR1 and CDR2 from the germline V gene are DFQATT and SNEGSKA (reference sequence). Trimming took 6 bases from V and 5 from J; bases not matched to a gene: 9. The CDR3 is 13 amino acids. The CDR3 DNA reads as TGCAGTGCGGGGGGACAGGCCCTGGACGAGCAGTACTTC. Translation gives CSAGGQALDEQYF.

This rearrangement joins TRBV3-1 to TRBJ1-2, with D tentatively TRBD1 (6 bases). V lost 6 bases, J lost 2 bases, and 13 bases lay in between. The CDR3 runs 14 residues. CDR1 LGHDT and CDR2 YNNKEL come from the germline V gene (reference sequence). The CDR3 DNA reads as TGTGCCAGCAGACGGACAGACTCCAACTATGGCTACACCTTC. It specifies CASRRTDSNYGYTF.

The CDR3 sequence: CASSLNLAGERNIQYF. For the CDR3, the DNA is TGTGCCAGCAGCTTGAACCTCGCAGGGGAAAGAAACATTCAGTACTTC. This rearrangement joins TRBV5-6 to TRBJ2-4; D possibly corresponds to TRBD1 (6 bases). Trimming took off 1 base at V and 6 bases at J, with 17 bases between the two ends. The CDR3 sequence is 16 residues long. The V gene's germline CDR1 is SGHDT and CDR2 YYEEEE.

This clonotype was seen only a few times. The chain employs TRBV5-5 and TRBJ1-1; D might be TRBD1 (5 bases). CDR3 length: 14 amino acids. Germline CDR1 SGHKS, CDR2 YYEKEE (reference sequence). Trimming removed 3 bases at V and 8 bases at J, with 17 bases between. This chain's CDR3 is CASSWDLPSAEAFF. The CDR3 DNA follows: TGTGCCAGCAGCTGGGACTTACCCTCCGCGGAAGCTTTCTTT.

This clonotype showed up just once. Given a much more abundant clone one base away, this may be a read error. The rearrangement joins TRBV6-2 or TRBV6-3 to TRBJ2-1; 10 bases are a match to TRBD1. The length of the CDR3 is 15 residues. V trimming: 5 bases; J trimming: 9 bases; junction bases outside the gene matches: 10. Germline-derived CDR1 and CDR2 are MNHEY and SVGEGT. The CDR3, as DNA: TGTGCCAGCAGTCTACTGGACAGGGGGGTCGGTGAGCAGTTCTTC. This translates into CASSLLDRGVGEQFF.

This clonotype was detected ten times or more. The chain recombines TRBV20-1 with TRBJ2-3, with D perhaps matching TRBD2 (6 bases). The CDR3 has 17 amino acids. Trimming shortened V by 0 bases and J by 5 bases, and 21 bases separated the two germline ends. The germline V gene encodes CDR1 DFQATT and CDR2 SNEGSKA (reference sequence). This CDR3 is CSARDRLTGEWGDTQYF. The CDR3 coding sequence is TGCAGTGCTAGAGATCGGCTAACGGGGGAATGGGGAGATACGCAGTATTTT.

This clonotype has more than one count but fewer than ten. The chain couples TRBV27 to TRBJ1-4; 7 positions match TRBD1. The CDR3 consists of 16 residues. Germline lookup yields CDR1 MNHEY and CDR2 SMNVEV (reference sequence). V lost 5 bases to trimming and J lost 4 bases; unmatched junction nucleotides: 10. The CDR3 coding sequence is TGTGCCAGCAGTCGGGGCCCGGGACAGTATAATGAAAAACTGTTTTTT. Its protein product is CASSRGPGQYNEKLFF.

This clonotype was recorded a few times. The J gene is TRBJ1-5, the V gene TRBV18; TRBD1 is a possible D gene (5 bases). V was shortened by 5 bases and J by 8 bases, with 19 bases between the two germline ends. Germline V gene lookup returns CDR1 KGHSH and CDR2 LQKENI. The CDR3 totals 15 residues. This chain's CDR3 is CASSSGTSVGKPQHF. The CDR3 DNA reads as TGTGCCAGCTCATCCGGGACTTCCGTTGGGAAGCCCCAGCATTTT.

J is TRBJ1-3 and V is TRBV10-3; a possible D gene is TRBD1 (6 bases). V shed 3 bases and J shed 0 bases, with 9 bases lying between them. The length of the CDR3 is 15 residues. Germline assignment: CDR1 ENHRY and CDR2 SYGVKD. The CDR3 here is CAISDTGISGNTIYF. For the CDR3, the DNA is TGTGCCATCAGTGATACAGGGATCTCTGGAAACACCATATATTTT.